The 9 T cell receptor beta chains below come from one sample, sequenced in a study of cytomegalovirus exposure and HLA in healthy donors. Researchers ran the PCR with 60 Vbeta and 13 Jbeta primers. Produced via immunoSEQ multiplex PCR; TCRdb's table is partial and in-frame only. This sample yields around 190,000 clones, of which around 81% are seen a single time; around 2% belongs to the top ten. Material: PBMCs. These receptors were obtained from a man aged 18-30 years in good health and CMV-seronegative.

A single count supports this clone. The V and J genes are TRBV5-6 and TRBJ2-7, with no clear D. CDR3 length: 13 residues. V dropped 0 bases and J dropped 2 bases, with 6 bases sitting between them. CDR1 SGHDT and CDR2 YYEEEE come from the germline V gene. Here the CDR3 DNA reads TGTGCCAGCAGCTTGGTGAGAGCCTACGAGCAGTACTTC. It is translated as CASSLVRAYEQYF.

CDR3 sequence: CASSPRETSLNTEAFF. CDR3 DNA: TGTGCCAGCTCACCACGGGAGACGTCTCTGAACACTGAAGCTTTCTTT. The chain is built from TRBV18 and TRBJ1-1; unclear D gene. Germline lookup yields CDR1 KGHSH and CDR2 LQKENI. The length of the CDR3 is 16 residues. The V gene lost 1 base and the J gene lost 0 bases, with 12 bases spanning the gap. Full variable domain (remainder filled in from reference TRBV18 and TRBJ1-1): NAGVMQNPRHLVRRRGQEARLRCSPMKGHSHVYWYRQLPEEGLKFMVYLQKENIIDESGMPKERFSAEFPKEGPSILRIQQVVRGDSAAYFCASSPRETSLNTEAFFGQGTRLTVV.

V usage is TRBV18 and J usage is TRBJ2-7; D remains ambiguous. Trimming stripped 6 bases from V and 0 bases from J, with 12 bases between. Germline-derived CDR1 and CDR2 are KGHSH and LQKENI. The CDR3 totals 14 residues. The CDR3 DNA reads as TGTGCCAGCTCTCCGTCACGGAGCTCCTACGAGCAGTACTTC. This sequence encodes CASSPSRSSYEQYF. Based on the CDR3 plus reference TRBV18 and TRBJ2-7, the full variable domain is NAGVMQNPRHLVRRRGQEARLRCSPMKGHSHVYWYRQLPEEGLKFMVYLQKENIIDESGMPKERFSAEFPKEGPSILRIQQVVRGDSAAYFCASSPSRSSYEQYFGPGTRLTVT.

The CDR3 DNA sequence: TGCGCCAGCAGCTTGCCTACAGATAACACTGAAGCTTTCTTT. Protein: CASSLPTDNTEAFF. The genes are TRBV5-1 and TRBJ1-1; D is uncertain. The CDR3 has 14 amino acids. V lost 1 base to trimming and J lost 2 bases, with 9 bases between them. Per the germline V gene, CDR1 is SGHRS and CDR2 is YFSETQ. Based on the CDR3 plus reference TRBV5-1 and TRBJ1-1, the full variable domain is KAGVTQTPRYLIKTRGQQVTLSCSPISGHRSVSWYQQTPGQGLQFLFEYFSETQRNKGNFPGRFSGRQFSNSRSEMNVSTLELGDSALYLCASSLPTDNTEAFFGQGTRLTVV.

V and J are TRBV7-2 and TRBJ2-7; D remains ambiguous. This CDR3 region has 14 residues. The germline CDR1 and CDR2 sequences are SGHTA and FQGNSA. V was pared by 2 bases and J by 3 bases, with 11 bases between. This CDR3 is CASSLNHRDYEQYF. CDR3 nucleotide sequence: TGTGCCAGCAGCTTAAACCACAGAGACTACGAGCAGTACTTC.

CDR3 nucleotide sequence: TGCGCCAGCAGCCCAGACAGGGCAACTGAGCAGTTCTTC. Protein: CASSPDRATEQFF. The gene calls are TRBV4-3 and TRBJ2-1; 7 bases map to TRBD1. V gave up 4 bases and J gave up 9 bases; unmatched junction bases: 6. The CDR3 runs 13 residues. Germline V gene data show CDR1 as LGHNA and CDR2 as YSLEER.

The chain recombines TRBV25-1 with TRBJ2-7, with D unresolved. CDR1 is MGHDK and CDR2 is SYGVNS in the germline V gene. Trimming shortened V by 0 bases and J by 6 bases, and 6 bases separated the two germline ends. CDR3 length: 12 amino acids. The CDR3 bases are TGTGCCAGCAGTGAATATGAGGCCGAGCAGTACTTC. Encoded protein: CASSEYEAEQYF.

The V and J genes are TRBV5-1 and TRBJ2-5; D gene uncertain. The CDR3 is 13 amino acids. Trimming shortened V by 1 base and J by 4 bases, and 8 bases separated the two germline ends. Germline V gene lookup returns CDR1 SGHRS and CDR2 YFSETQ. CDR3 region: CASSLSVRETQYF. The CDR3, as DNA: TGCGCCAGCAGCTTGTCGGTTCGAGAGACCCAGTACTTC.

The V gene is TRBV27, the J gene TRBJ2-5, with D possibly being TRBD1 (6 bases). The V end was cut by 3 bases, the J end by 4 bases, with 18 bases between. Germline V gives CDR1 MNHEY, CDR2 SMNVEV (reference sequence). The CDR3 length is 16 residues. As DNA, the CDR3 is TGTGCCAGCAGTTTGGCCAGCCGGGACAAGGGAGAGACCCAGTACTTC. As protein: CASSLASRDKGETQYF.